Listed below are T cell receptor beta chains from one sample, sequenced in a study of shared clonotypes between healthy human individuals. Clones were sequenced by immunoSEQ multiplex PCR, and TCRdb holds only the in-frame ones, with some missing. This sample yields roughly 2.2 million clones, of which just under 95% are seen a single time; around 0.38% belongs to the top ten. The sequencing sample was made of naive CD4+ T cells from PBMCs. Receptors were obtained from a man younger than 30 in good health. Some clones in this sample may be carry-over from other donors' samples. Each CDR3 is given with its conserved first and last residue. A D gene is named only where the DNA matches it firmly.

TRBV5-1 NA CASSLNPPGVGGPYEQYF
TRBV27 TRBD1 CASSLVGGDGYTF
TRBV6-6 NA CASSYGGVDRGYTF
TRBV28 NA CASIREAVPEAFF
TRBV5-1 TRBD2 CASSFFGLAGNYNEQFF
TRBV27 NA CASSRTANYGYTF
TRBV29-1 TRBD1 CSVAPRGQGRNYGYTF
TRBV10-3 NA CAISESSGINYGYTF
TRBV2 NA CASSGTAYSNQPQHF
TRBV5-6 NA CASSLGQLNGYTF
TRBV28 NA CASSLIGSGNQPQHF
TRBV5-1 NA CASSFQENYGYTF
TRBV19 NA CASKVYLDGGGYTF
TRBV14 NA CASSQKLKTQYF
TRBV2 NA CASSGPQPQHF
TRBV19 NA CASRAGRSGANVLTF
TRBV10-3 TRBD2 CAITRGGQVGGEQYF
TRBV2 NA CASSEMVVRAGYTF
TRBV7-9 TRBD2 CASSLALGLADNEQFF
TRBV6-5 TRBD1 CASSRVGTGAYEQYF
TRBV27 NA CASSFLGDIDGPQHF
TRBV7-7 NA CASSLQWGAYEQYF
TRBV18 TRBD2 CASSPPGTRGFWFNEQFF
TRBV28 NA CASSLAGRLYGYTF
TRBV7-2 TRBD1 CASSFSQGATETFF
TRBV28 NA CASRNREEKLFF
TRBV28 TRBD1 CASSFSRGSDRGNTEAFF
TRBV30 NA CAWSSTGGNQPQHF
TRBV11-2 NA CASSLGAYTDTQYF
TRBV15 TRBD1 CATSRAGQGPLSHEQYF
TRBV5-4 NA CASSLGGGNQPQHF
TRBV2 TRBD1 CASKRTGVETQYF
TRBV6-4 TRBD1 CASSGRGRGLREQYF
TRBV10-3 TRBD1 CAISPGQGLSGNTIYF
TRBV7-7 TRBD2 CASSKGLAGGSNMYF
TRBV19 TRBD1 CASSSALTGGGGNTIYF
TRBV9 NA CASSIRPGQYGDLSMNTEAFF
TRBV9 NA CASSVDPLADTQYF
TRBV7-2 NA CATKVQGQTYEQYF
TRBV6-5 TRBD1 CASRRTGGAGYTF
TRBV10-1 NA CASSLVRGSGEQFF
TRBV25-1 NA CASSHYGGRGEQFF
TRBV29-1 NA CSVGGRGYNEQFF
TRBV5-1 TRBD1 CASSLTGTGLKNTGELFF
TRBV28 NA CASTQRVVETQYF
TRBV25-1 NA CASRGVRAGTEAFF
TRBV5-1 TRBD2 CASSLDPKAGGTEQYF
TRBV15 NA CATSRDLSGARGYSNQPQHF
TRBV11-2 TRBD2 CASSFSSGINNEQFF